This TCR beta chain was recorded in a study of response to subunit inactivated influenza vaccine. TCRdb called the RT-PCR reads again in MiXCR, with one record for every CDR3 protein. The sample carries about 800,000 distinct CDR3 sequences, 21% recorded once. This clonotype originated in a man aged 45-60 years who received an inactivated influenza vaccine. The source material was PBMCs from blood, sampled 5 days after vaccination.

DNA of the CDR3: TGCGCCAGCAGCCAAGGATCGGTTGAGGATCAGCCCCAGCATTTT. The encoded protein is CASSQGSVEDQPQHF. The J gene is TRBJ1-5, the V gene TRBV4-1, with unresolved D. This CDR3 contains 15 residues. Trimming cost V 1 base and J 5 bases, with 12 bases left between them. From germline, CDR1 is MGHRA and CDR2 YSYEKL.